This T cell receptor (beta chain) was recovered during a study of T cell repertoires in cytomegalovirus infection. This clonotype came up many times. Its antigen is unknown. TCRdb called the reads again in MiXCR, with one record for every CDR3 protein. Of around 570,000 distinct CDR3 sequences in the sample, about 40% were seen once. CDR1 and CDR2 (germline): SGHTA, FQGNSA. The germline V and J ends were trimmed by 5 bases and 4 bases, with 11 bases remaining between them. The CDR3 spans 13 residues. The TCR originated in a human donor in good health (CMV status not recorded). Some clones in this sample may be carry-over from other donors' samples. The chain employs TRBV7-2 and TRBJ2-5; D remains ambiguous. The input for sequencing was cultured PBMCs, taken from culture after CMV antigen stimulation. CDR3 protein: CASSPPLGETQYF. In DNA, the CDR3 is TGTGCCAGCAGCCCCCCGTTGGGAGAGACCCAGTACTTC.